This entry lists 26 T cell receptor beta chains sequenced from one sample in a study of blood T cell repertoires in COVID-19. Generated by immunoSEQ multiplex PCR, the TCRdb table keeps only in-frame clones and is missing some. Seen here are 110,000 or so clones, 70% to 80% observed once, and the top ten hold 7.9%. The material sequenced was peripheral blood. These TCRs come from a human donor in a cohort sampled during active COVID-19.

The chain uses TRBV2 and TRBJ2-2; no definite D call. Between the trimmed V and J ends, which lost 5 bases and 5 bases, there was a span of 3 bases. The CDR3 consists of 11 residues. CDR1 is SNHLY and CDR2 is FYNNEI in the germline V gene. This chain's CDR3 is CASSTTGELFF. CDR3 sequence (DNA): TGTGCCAGCAGTACTACCGGGGAGCTGTTTTTT.

In its sample, this clone was seen once. The chain joins TRBV12-5 to TRBJ1-2, with 9 positions matching TRBD1. CDR1 is LGHNT and CDR2 is FRNRAP in the germline V gene. Germline trimming cut 6 bases from V and 8 bases from J; bases unmatched to any gene: 10. There are 14 residues in the CDR3. The CDR3 is CASGPQGAVWGYTF. The CDR3 nucleotides are TGTGCTAGTGGCCCACAGGGGGCGGTCTGGGGCTACACCTTC.

This chain joins TRBV28 and TRBJ2-5, with 7 bases fitting TRBD2. With V trimmed by 2 bases and J by 0 bases, 3 bases remained unmatched. The germline V gene encodes CDR1 MDHEN and CDR2 SYDVKM. The CDR3 sequence is 15 residues long. The CDR3 is CASSLSLADQETQYF. CDR3 in DNA: TGTGCCAGCAGTTTAAGTCTAGCGGACCAAGAGACCCAGTACTTC.

This sequence joins TRBV15 and TRBJ2-7; 7 nucleotides line up with TRBD2. Looked up from germline, CDR1 is LNHNV and CDR2 is YYDKDF (reference sequence). The CDR3 runs to 13 residues. Trimming took 1 base from V and 5 from J; bases not matched to a gene: 2. The CDR3 is CATSRGGRDEQYF. The CDR3 DNA reads TGTGCCACCAGCAGAGGAGGGAGGGACGAGCAGTACTTC.

Here the CDR3 reads CASSPVTGGPMSTEAFF. CDR3 in DNA: TGTGCCAGCTCACCAGTGACAGGGGGCCCCATGAGCACTGAAGCTTTCTTT. The chain has TRBV18 and TRBJ1-1; 10 bases map to TRBD1. Germline CDR1 KGHSH, CDR2 LQKENI. The junction had 10 bases not matched to a gene; V was cut back by 2 bases and J by 4 bases. The CDR3 is 17 amino acids.

The rearrangement uses TRBV27 and TRBJ1-1; the match to TRBD1 covers 8 bases. The CDR3 runs to 12 residues. Trimming took 3 bases from V and 8 from J; bases not matched to a gene: 2. Germline V lookup: CDR1 MNHEY, CDR2 SMNVEV (reference sequence). CDR3 sequence (DNA): TGTGCCAGCAGTTTCAGGACAGGGGAAGCTTTCTTT. This codes for CASSFRTGEAFF.

The chain links TRBV13 to TRBJ1-5; TRBD1 matches at 9 bases. CDR1 and CDR2 from the germline V gene are PRHDT and FYEKMQ (reference sequence). The CDR3 contains 15 residues. Trimming removed 4 bases from V and 5 bases from J; junction bases left unmatched: 6. The chain's CDR3 is CASSYGQGIDQPQHF. The CDR3 coding sequence is TGTGCCAGCAGCTATGGACAGGGGATCGATCAGCCCCAGCATTTT.

The V gene is TRBV19, the J gene TRBJ2-1, with 10 bases matching TRBD1. Losses at the gene ends were 5 bases for V and 4 bases for J; bases not matched to a gene: 11. Germline CDR1 is LNHDA and CDR2 is SQIVND (reference sequence). The CDR3 loop spans 17 amino acids. The CDR3 DNA reads as TGTGCCAGTAGTGAATCAATGGGACAGGGGCAATACAATGAGCAGTTCTTC. Encoded protein: CASSESMGQGQYNEQFF.

The chain is built from TRBV4-1 and TRBJ2-7, with unresolved D. The germline V and J ends were trimmed by 1 base and 2 bases, with 9 bases remaining between them. CDR3 length: 14 residues. The germline gives CDR1 MGHRA, CDR2 YSYEKL. Written as DNA, the CDR3 is TGCGCCAGCAGCCAAGGAGTCGGAGCCTACGAGCAGTACTTC. Encoded protein: CASSQGVGAYEQYF.

V usage is TRBV29-1 and J usage is TRBJ1-1; D is ambiguous. This CDR3 region has 14 residues. Germline values: CDR1 SQVTM, CDR2 ANQGSEA. V was clipped by 7 bases and J by 2 bases, with 17 bases between them. The CDR3: CSALAGGVNTEAFF. The CDR3 DNA is TGCAGCGCCCTAGCGGGTGGGGTCAACACTGAAGCTTTCTTT.

The chain recombines TRBV15 with TRBJ2-7; TRBD1 agrees at 8 bases. CDR3 length: 15 residues. V lost 3 bases and J lost 5; bases outside the gene matches: 9. Looked up from germline, CDR1 is LNHNV and CDR2 is YYDKDF (reference sequence). The CDR3 DNA follows: TGTGCCACCAGCAGTCCGGGACAGGCAAAACACGAGCAGTACTTC. Translating gives CATSSPGQAKHEQYF.

This CDR3 is CSASQASASYNEQFF. The CDR3 DNA is TGCAGTGCCAGTCAAGCTAGCGCCTCCTACAATGAGCAGTTCTTC. The rearrangement links TRBV20-1 to TRBJ2-1; D perhaps matches TRBD2 (6 bases). Trimming took 6 bases from V and 0 from J, leaving 15 bases between them. CDR3 size: 15 residues. Germline lookup yields CDR1 DFQATT and CDR2 SNEGSKA (reference sequence).

The chain combines TRBV5-1 with TRBJ2-7, with 10 bases matching TRBD1. Germline V lookup: CDR1 SGHRS, CDR2 YFSETQ. V was clipped by 4 bases and J by 5 bases; unmatched bases: 9. The CDR3 totals 15 residues. CDR3 DNA: TGCGCCAGCAGCCCCGGGACAGGGGATGTGGACGAGCAGTACTTC. It specifies CASSPGTGDVDEQYF.

A single count supports this clone. V usage is TRBV7-2 and J usage is TRBJ2-2; TRBD2 is a possible D gene (6 bases). This CDR3 spans 16 amino acids. Trimming took 1 base from V and 4 from J, leaving 13 bases between them. Germline CDR1 SGHTA, CDR2 FQGNSA. The CDR3 loop reads CASSLEPGLATGELFF. CDR3 nucleotides: TGTGCCAGCAGCTTAGAACCGGGACTCGCCACCGGGGAGCTGTTTTTT.

CDR3 bases: TGTGCCAGCAGCCAGTTAGACAGCACACCCCTCCACTTT. This encodes CASSQLDSTPLHF. V usage is TRBV3-1 (or the pseudogene TRBV3-2) and J usage is TRBJ1-6, with D possibly matching TRBD1 (5 bases). The CDR3 sequence is 13 residues long. V lost 3 bases and J 11 bases, leaving 11 bases between the germline ends. Germline assignment: CDR1 LGHDT and CDR2 YNNKEL (reference sequence).

The V call is TRBV29-1, the J call TRBJ1-2; D call uncertain. Germline lookup yields CDR1 SQVTM and CDR2 ANQGSEA. The V end was cut by 0 bases, the J end by 5 bases, with 19 bases between. CDR3 length: 16 amino acids. The CDR3 DNA follows: TGCAGCGTTGAAGATCGCGTGGGGAGGTTAGATTATGGCTACACCTTC. Translation gives CSVEDRVGRLDYGYTF.

The J gene is TRBJ2-7, the V gene TRBV23-1; D uncertain. TRBV23-1 qualifies as an ORF whose function is uncertain. V shed 2 bases and J shed 3 bases, with 5 bases lying between them. There are 12 residues in the CDR3. The CDR3 DNA sequence: TGCGCCAGCAGTCAACCGTACTACGAGCAGTACTTC. Residues: CASSQPYYEQYF.

The chain employs TRBV5-4 and TRBJ2-7; 11 bases fit TRBD2. Germline CDR1 is SGHNT and CDR2 is YYREEE (reference sequence). J lost 6 bases, V lost 3 bases, and 5 bases had no gene match. This CDR3 has 14 amino acids. The CDR3 coding sequence is TGTGCCAGCAGCTCGGCTAGCGGGAGGCGCGAGCAGTACTTC. It specifies CASSSASGRREQYF.

The chain carries TRBV30 and TRBJ1-2, with 7 bases aligning to TRBD1. Losses at the gene ends were 2 bases for V and 4 bases for J; bases not matched to a gene: 4. The length of the CDR3 is 13 residues. Per germline, CDR1 GTSNPN and CDR2 SVGIG (reference sequence). CDR3 DNA: TGTGCCTGGAGTACACAGGGGACCTATGGCTACACCTTC. Protein: CAWSTQGTYGYTF.

This clone was seen a few times. V usage is TRBV30 and J usage is TRBJ1-5; the D is unclear. Trimming took off 0 bases at V and 2 bases at J, with 2 bases between the two ends. CDR1 is GTSNPN, CDR2 SVGIG, per germline (reference sequence). The CDR3 has 12 amino acids. The CDR3 region has the DNA TGTGCCTGGAGTGTCGGCAATCAGCCCCAGCATTTT. Translated: CAWSVGNQPQHF.

This chain links TRBV27 with TRBJ2-7; 7 positions agree with TRBD2. V was pared by 9 bases and J by 5 bases, with 7 bases of the junction left unmatched. The CDR3 is 12 amino acids. CDR1 MNHEY and CDR2 SMNVEV come from the germline V gene (reference sequence). The DNA for the CDR3 is TGTGCCAGTAGGGGAGGGGCCGACGAGCAGTACTTC. It encodes CASRGGADEQYF.

The chain recombines TRBV28 with TRBJ1-1; 9 bases fit TRBD1. This CDR3 comprises 16 residues. Trimming removed 5 bases from V and 8 bases from J; junction bases left unmatched: 15. Germline loops: CDR1 MDHEN, CDR2 SYDVKM. The CDR3 loop is CASSIGQGPGNTEAFF. The CDR3 DNA reads TGTGCCAGCAGTATCGGACAGGGGCCGGGGAATACGGAAGCTTTCTTT.

The J gene is TRBJ2-7, the V gene TRBV9; tentatively, D is TRBD1 (6 bases). The CDR3 extends over 16 amino acids. Trimming pared 1 base from V and 0 bases from J, leaving 14 bases between. Germline-derived CDR1 and CDR2 are SGDLS and YYNGEE. The CDR3 DNA reads as TGTGCCAGCAGCGTAAGTAGACAGGCTAGCTCCTACGAGCAGTACTTC. Its protein is CASSVSRQASSYEQYF.

This chain connects TRBV19 to TRBJ2-3; possible D gene TRBD2, 6 bases. V lost 11 bases and J lost 2, with 17 bases in between. The length of the CDR3 is 14 residues. Germline loops: CDR1 LNHDA, CDR2 SQIVND (reference sequence). The DNA for the CDR3 is TGTGCCTCATGGCCCGGGAGTGACACAGATACGCAGTATTTT. It is translated as CASWPGSDTDTQYF.

This clone was picked up one time. This chain joins TRBV6-5 and TRBJ1-5; 7 nucleotides line up with TRBD1. The CDR3 covers 13 residues. The germline V gene has CDR1 MNHEY and CDR2 SVGAGI. Trimming at V came to 6 bases and at J to 5 bases, leaving 4 bases not matched to a gene. CDR3 in DNA: TGTGCCAGCAGCCGGACAGGACATCAGCCCCAGCATTTT. This codes for CASSRTGHQPQHF.

The V and J genes are TRBV7-9 and TRBJ2-7; 8 nucleotides agree with TRBD2. The ends lost 1 base at V and 3 bases at J; junction bases unmatched: 2. CDR3 length equals 14 residues. Looked up from germline, CDR1 is SEHNR and CDR2 is FQNEAQ (reference sequence). This chain's CDR3 is CASSLGTSFYEQYF. For the CDR3, the DNA is TGTGCCAGCAGCTTAGGGACTAGCTTCTACGAGCAGTACTTC.